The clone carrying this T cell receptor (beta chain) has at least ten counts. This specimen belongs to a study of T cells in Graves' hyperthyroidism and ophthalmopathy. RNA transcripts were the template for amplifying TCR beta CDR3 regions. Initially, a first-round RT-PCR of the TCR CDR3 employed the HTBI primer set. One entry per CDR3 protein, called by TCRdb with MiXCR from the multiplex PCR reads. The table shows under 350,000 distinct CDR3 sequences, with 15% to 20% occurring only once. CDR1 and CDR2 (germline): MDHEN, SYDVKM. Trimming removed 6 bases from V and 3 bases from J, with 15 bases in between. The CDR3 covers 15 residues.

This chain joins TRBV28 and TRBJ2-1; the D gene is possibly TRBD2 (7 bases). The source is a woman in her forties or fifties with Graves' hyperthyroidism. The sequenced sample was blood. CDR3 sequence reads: CASRGGAANYNEQFF. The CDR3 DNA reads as TGTGCCAGCAGGGGGGGGGCAGCAAACTACAATGAGCAGTTCTTC.